The present T cell receptor beta chain was sequenced within a study of CD4 T cells in relation to SARS-CoV-2 and coronaviruses. Study summary: Crossreactive spike epitopes shared across donors were mapped to their HLA restriction.

Libraries were prepared by immunoSEQ multiplex PCR; TCRdb keeps only in-frame clonotypes and omits some of them. The sample comprises approximately 43,000 clones, over 75% of which are singletons, and about 1.2% rests with the top ten. Over 80,000 naive or memory CD4+ cells were cultured with CEF peptides for roughly eleven days. This clone has only one observation. What it binds is unknown. Source material: naive CD4+ T cells from PBMCs, cultured in vitro. Described subset: naive CD4+ T cells isolated by negative enrichment. The receptor's source is an adult with COVID-19.

The CDR3 DNA reads as TGTGCCAGCAGTTTCGCATGGGGACTAGCGGGATCGGATCCGTTCTTC. Its translation: CASSFAWGLAGSDPFF. This chain connects TRBV28 to TRBJ2-1; 13 nucleotides agree with TRBD2. Germline-derived CDR1 and CDR2 are MDHEN and SYDVKM. The CDR3 runs to 16 residues. The J segment lost 15 bases and the V segment lost 3 bases, leaving 14 bases of the junction unmatched.